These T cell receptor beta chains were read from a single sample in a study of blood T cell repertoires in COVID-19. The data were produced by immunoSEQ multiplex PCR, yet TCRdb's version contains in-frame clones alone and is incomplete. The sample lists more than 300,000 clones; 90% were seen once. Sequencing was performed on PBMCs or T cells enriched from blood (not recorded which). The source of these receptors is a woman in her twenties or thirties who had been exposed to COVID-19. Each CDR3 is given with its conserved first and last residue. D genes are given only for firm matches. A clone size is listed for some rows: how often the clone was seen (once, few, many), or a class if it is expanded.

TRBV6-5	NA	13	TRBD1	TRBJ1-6	TGTGCCAGCAGCCCGGGACAGCATTCACCCCTCCACTTT	CASSPGQHSPLHF
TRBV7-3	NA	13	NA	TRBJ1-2	TGTGCCAGCAGCCCAGGGGAAACCTATGGCTACACCTTC	CASSPGETYGYTF
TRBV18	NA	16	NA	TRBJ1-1	TGTGCCAGCTCACCACCGAGGGGAGGCGGGAACACTGAAGCTTTCTTT	CASSPPRGGGNTEAFF
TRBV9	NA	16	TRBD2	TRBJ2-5	TGTGCCAGCAGCGTAGGAAGCGCGGGAGGGCGGGAGACCCAGTACTTC	CASSVGSAGGRETQYF
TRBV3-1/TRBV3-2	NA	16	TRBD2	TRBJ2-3	TGTGCCAGCAGCCAAGAAGGACTAGCGCGTTCAGATACGCAGTATTTT	CASSQEGLARSDTQYF
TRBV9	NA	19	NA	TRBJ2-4	TGTGCCAGCAGCCCTCCGAAAGGGGGGGGCCATTTAGCCAAAAACATTCAGTACTTC	CASSPPKGGGHLAKNIQYF
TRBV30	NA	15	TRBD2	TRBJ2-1	TGTGCCTGGACCCCGACTAGCGGGGTCTACAATGAGCAGTTCTTC	CAWTPTSGVYNEQFF
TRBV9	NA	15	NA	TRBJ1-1	TGTGCCAGCAGCTCAGGACTGGAGCGGAACACTGAAGCTTTCTTT	CASSSGLERNTEAFF
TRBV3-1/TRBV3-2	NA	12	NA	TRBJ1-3	TGTGCCAGCAGCCAAGGGCAGGGTTCGATATATTTT	CASSQGQGSIYF
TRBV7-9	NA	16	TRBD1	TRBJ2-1	TGTGCCAGCAGCATGAGAACAGGGGAAGCTTACAATGAGCAGTTCTTC	CASSMRTGEAYNEQFF
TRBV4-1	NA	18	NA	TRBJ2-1	TGCGCCAGCAGCCCTCCCCGCGCAGGGGGGCTTACCTACAATGAGCAGTTCTTC	CASSPPRAGGLTYNEQFF
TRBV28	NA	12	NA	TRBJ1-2	TGTGCCAGCACGGCAGGGAACTATGGCTACACCTTC	CASTAGNYGYTF
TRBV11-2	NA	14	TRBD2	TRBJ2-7	TGTGCCAGCAGCTTAGGGACTAGCGGCTACGAGCAGTACTTC	CASSLGTSGYEQYF
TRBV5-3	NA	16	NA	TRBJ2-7	TGTGCCCCGAGACAGGAAAGTGGTCTCGGCGCCTACGAGCAGTACTTC	CAPRQESGLGAYEQYF
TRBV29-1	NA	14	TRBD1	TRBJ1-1	TGCAGCGTTGCTTACCGGGACAGGGGCACTGAAGCTTTCTTT	CSVAYRDRGTEAFF
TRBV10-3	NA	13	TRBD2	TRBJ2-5	TGTGCCTCCTCGCTGGGAGGGTCTGAGACCCAGTACTTC	CASSLGGSETQYF
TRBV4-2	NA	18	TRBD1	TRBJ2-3	TGTGCCAGCAGCCTTCCCCCGAGGAGGACAGGAGAGACAGATACGCAGTATTTT	CASSLPPRRTGETDTQYF
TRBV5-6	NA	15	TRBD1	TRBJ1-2	TGTGCCAGCAGCACCACGGACAGGGGGCTCTATGGCTACACCTTC	CASSTTDRGLYGYTF
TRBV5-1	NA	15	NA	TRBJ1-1	TGCGCCAGCAGCTTAAGGGGGAGGGAGAACACTGAAGCTTTCTTT	CASSLRGRENTEAFF
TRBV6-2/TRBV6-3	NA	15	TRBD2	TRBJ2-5	TGTGCCAGCAGTAAAACGGGGGGACCGCAAGAGACCCAGTACTTC	CASSKTGGPQETQYF
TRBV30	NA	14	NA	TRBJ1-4	TGTGCCTCCAGTGTGGGGGGGACTAATGAAAAACTGTTTTTT	CASSVGGTNEKLFF
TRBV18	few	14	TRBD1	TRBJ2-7	TGTGCCAGCTCACCCAGGGACAGGCCCTACGAGCAGTACTTC	CASSPRDRPYEQYF
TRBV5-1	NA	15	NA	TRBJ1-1	TGCGCCAGCAGCATTGGACAGCGCGTTGAAACTGAAGCTTTCTTT	CASSIGQRVETEAFF
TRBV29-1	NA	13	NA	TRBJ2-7	TGCAGCGTCGGAGGACAGTTCCGCTACGAGCAGTACTTC	CSVGGQFRYEQYF
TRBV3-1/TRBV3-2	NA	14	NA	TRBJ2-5	TGTGCCAGCAGCACGAGTCGGGTCCCAGAGACCCAGTACTTC	CASSTSRVPETQYF
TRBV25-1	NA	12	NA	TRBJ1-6	TGTGCCAGCAGGGGGGCCGGGGCACCCCTCCACTTT	CASRGAGAPLHF
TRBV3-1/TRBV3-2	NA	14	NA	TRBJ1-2	TGTGCCAGCAGCCCTCGGGGGGATAACTATGGCTACACCTTC	CASSPRGDNYGYTF
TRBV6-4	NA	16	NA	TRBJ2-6	TGTGCCAGCAGCGCAACAGGGTTGTCTGGGGCCAACGTCCTGACTTTC	CASSATGLSGANVLTF
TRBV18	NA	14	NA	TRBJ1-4	TGTGCCAGCTCACCGACAGGTGGTAATGAAAAACTGTTTTTT	CASSPTGGNEKLFF
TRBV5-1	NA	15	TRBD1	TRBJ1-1	TGCGCCAGCAGCCGCCTGACAGGGGTGGACACTGAAGCTTTCTTT	CASSRLTGVDTEAFF
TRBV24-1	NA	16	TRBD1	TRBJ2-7	TGTGCCACCAGTGACCGGGACAGGCCATTGACCTACGAGCAGTACTTC	CATSDRDRPLTYEQYF
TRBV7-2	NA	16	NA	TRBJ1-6	TGTGCCAGCAGCTCCTTTGGGCAGGGGCGGAATTCACCCCTCCACTTT	CASSSFGQGRNSPLHF
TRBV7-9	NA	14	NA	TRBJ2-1	TGTGCCAGCAGCGAGGAGACAGCTTTCAATGAGCAGTTCTTC	CASSEETAFNEQFF
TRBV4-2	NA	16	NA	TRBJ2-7	TGTGCCAGCAGCCAAACCGAGGGAGCAGGCTCCTACGAGCAGTACTTC	CASSQTEGAGSYEQYF
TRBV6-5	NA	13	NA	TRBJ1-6	TGTGCCAGCAGTCGGCGGGAGGGATCACCCCTCCACTTT	CASSRREGSPLHF
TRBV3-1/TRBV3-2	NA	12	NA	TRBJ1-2	TGTGCCAGCAGCGTCTCCAACTATGGCTACACCTTC	CASSVSNYGYTF
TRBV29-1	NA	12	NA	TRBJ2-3	TGCAGCGTTGAACCAACATCCAAAACGCAGTATTTT	CSVEPTSKTQYF
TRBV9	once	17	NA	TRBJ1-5	TGTGCCAGCAGCGTAGCTGGGGAGAAGGGTTTAAATCAGCCCCAGCATTTT	CASSVAGEKGLNQPQHF
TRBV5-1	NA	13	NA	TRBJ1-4	TGCGCCAGCAGCTGGGGCCCGGGTGAAAAACTGTTTTTT	CASSWGPGEKLFF
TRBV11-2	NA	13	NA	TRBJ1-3	TGTGCCAGCAGCTCAATACATTATAACACCATATATTTT	CASSSIHYNTIYF